The clone carrying this T cell receptor beta chain was picked up one time. Its antigen remains unidentified. The PCR used 60 Vbeta and 13 Jbeta primers. Assay used: immunoSEQ multiplex PCR; TCRdb lists only in-frame clones, some missing. This sample carries some 95,000 clones, around four fifths of them seen once, and the ten largest clones take 7.3%. The data stem from a study of cytomegalovirus exposure and HLA in healthy donors. V dropped 6 bases and J dropped 6 bases, with 14 bases sitting between them. Germline V CDR1 and CDR2: MDHEN, SYDVKM. The CDR3 loop spans 14 amino acids. Study conclusions and caveats: The study had only CMV serostatus as immune exposure information. In a later analysis, TCR beta V- and J-gene trimming showed a link to a missense DCLRE1C variant. Among CMV-associated TCR beta chains, most appeared HLA-restricted in a later analysis. Some V segments could not be told apart, so they were left out, TRBV6-2 and TRBV6-3 among them.

The sequence was obtained from a man aged 50 to 60 in good health and CMV-seropositive. Specimen: PBMCs. The chain links TRBV28 to TRBJ1-4; TRBD1 is a possible D gene (5 bases). Here the CDR3 reads CASRSGAHDEKLFF. The DNA for the CDR3 is TGTGCCAGCAGAAGCGGGGCCCACGATGAAAAACTGTTTTTT.